This entry is about one T cell receptor (beta chain). Its antigen remains unknown. The protocol was immunoSEQ multiplex PCR, while the TCRdb copy is restricted to in-frame clones and leaves out a portion. The table has some 140,000 clones, 90% seen once. The data derive from a study of T cell responses to AZD1222 COVID-19 vaccine. Whole-study results and caveats: After the peak T cell response, and only then, were repertoires sampled. Donors skewed white British and female; clonal diversity was possibly underestimated.

The sample in question was peripheral blood, obtained on day 0 of AZD1222 vaccination. The receptor was isolated from an adult in good health.

DNA of the CDR3: TGTGCCATCAGTGACGGCCCGGATTTTAGCTCCTACGAGCAGTACTTC. Translation: CAISDGPDFSSYEQYF. The rearrangement links TRBV10-3 to TRBJ2-7; D ambiguous. The CDR3 is made up of 16 amino acids. Germline V gene data show CDR1 as ENHRY and CDR2 as SYGVKD. Trimming left V 3 bases short and J 0 bases short, with 15 bases between.